This entry lists 20 T cell receptor beta chains sequenced from one sample in a study of cytomegalovirus exposure and HLA in healthy donors (dated by TCRdb to the late 2010s). Receptors were amplified or captured by the immunoSEQ multiplex PCR assay. For the multiplex PCR, a mixture combining 60 forward primers for TCR Vbeta segments and 13 reverse primers for TCR Jbeta segments was used. TCRdb stores this immuneACCESS table with in-frame sequences only. Part of the clones is absent; in the studies checked, under half of the shortfall reflects unresolved V genes, and no reason is known for the rest. Within this sample are approximately 240,000 clones, with approximately 80% of them counted one time only. Of the sample, 0.58% is held by the ten largest clones. Sequencing input: PBMCs. The receptors stem from a woman aged 40 to 49 in good health and CMV-seronegative.

This chain joins TRBV9 and TRBJ1-4, with TRBD1 as a possible D gene (5 bases). The CDR3 totals 14 residues. Trimming stripped 2 bases from V and 2 bases from J, with 7 bases between. CDR1 is SGDLS and CDR2 is YYNGEE in the germline V gene. The CDR3 here is CASSVGPTNEKLFF. The CDR3, as DNA: TGTGCCAGCAGCGTGGGGCCCACTAATGAAAAACTGTTTTTT.

This sequence joins TRBV5-1 and TRBJ1-5; TRBD1 might be the D (6 bases). The CDR3 covers 14 residues. The germline V and J ends were trimmed by 4 bases and 5 bases, with 13 bases remaining between them. CDR1 and CDR2 from the germline V gene are SGHRS and YFSETQ. The CDR3 bases are TGCGCCAGCAGCGAGACAGGTGCCGATCAGCCCCAGCATTTT. Translation gives CASSETGADQPQHF.

The J gene is TRBJ2-7, the V gene TRBV6-1, with 7 bases lining up with TRBD2. The junction had 13 bases not matched to a gene; V was cut back by 2 bases and J by 6 bases. The CDR3 loop spans 16 amino acids. From germline, CDR1 is MNHNS and CDR2 SASEGT. CDR3 sequence: CASSEIRLVGGSEQYF. CDR3 bases: TGTGCCAGCAGTGAAATTCGTCTAGTGGGGGGGTCCGAGCAGTACTTC.

The V gene is TRBV11-3, the J gene TRBJ2-1, with TRBD2 matching 9 bases. The junction had 7 bases not matched to a gene; V was cut back by 2 bases and J by 8 bases. Germline V gives CDR1 SGHNT, CDR2 YENEEA. The CDR3 runs to 15 residues. Written as DNA, the CDR3 is TGTGCCAGCAGCTTACCTAGCGGGGTAAAGGATGAGCAGTTCTTC. Its translation: CASSLPSGVKDEQFF.

This clone appeared once. This sequence joins TRBV19 and TRBJ2-3; D might be TRBD2 (5 bases). Germline values: CDR1 LNHDA, CDR2 SQIVND (reference sequence). CDR3 length: 12 residues. The V gene lost 7 bases and the J gene lost 2 bases, with 7 bases spanning the gap. As DNA, the CDR3 is TGTGCCAGTACCGGACTCACAGATACGCAGTATTTT. It specifies CASTGLTDTQYF.

This clone occurred once. The chain joins TRBV5-4 to TRBJ2-5; 9 bases fit TRBD1. The CDR3 runs to 17 residues. CDR1 is SGHNT, CDR2 YYREEE, per germline (reference sequence). V was pared by 1 base and J by 5 bases, with 12 bases of the junction left unmatched. In nucleotides, the CDR3 is TGTGCCAGCAGCTTGCCTAAATCAGGACAGGGGATCGAGACCCAGTACTTC. This encodes CASSLPKSGQGIETQYF. The complete variable domain, with remaining parts taken from reference TRBV5-4 and TRBJ2-5, reads ETGVTQSPTHLIKTRGQQVTLRCSSQSGHNTVSWYQQALGQGPQFIFQYYREEENGRGNFPPRFSGLQFPNYSSELNVNALELDDSALYLCASSLPKSGQGIETQYFGPGTRLLVL.

The CDR3 DNA reads as TGTGCCTGGAGTCGAGCGGGTTACGAGCAGTACTTC. As protein: CAWSRAGYEQYF. This chain uses TRBV30 with TRBJ2-5; D may be TRBD2 (6 bases). Gene TRBJ2-7 matches the end of the DNA better, so the J call may be wrong. The CDR3 sequence is 12 residues long. Germline-derived CDR1 and CDR2 are GTSNPN and SVGIG (reference sequence).

The CDR3 nucleotides read TGTGCCAGCAGCTTGGTGACTAGCGCAGACGATGAGCAGTTCTTC. The encoded protein is CASSLVTSADDEQFF. V and J are TRBV5-4 and TRBJ2-1; 8 nucleotides match TRBD2. Germline CDR1 and CDR2: SGHNT and YYREEE (reference sequence). The length of the CDR3 is 15 residues. J lost 8 bases, V lost 0 bases, and 7 bases had no gene match.

The CDR3 DNA is TGTGCCAGCAGCTTAGTTGCGGGGGGAGGGGGTCAGCCCCAGCATTTT. Amino acid sequence: CASSLVAGGGGQPQHF. This rearrangement joins TRBV7-8 to TRBJ1-5; maybe TRBD1 (6 bases). Germline values: CDR1 SGHVS, CDR2 FQNEAQ. The CDR3 is made up of 16 amino acids. V was trimmed by 1 base and J by 6 bases, leaving 16 bases between them.

This rearrangement joins TRBV13 to TRBJ2-7; the D gene is possibly TRBD1 (6 bases). CDR3 length: 14 residues. CDR1 PRHDT and CDR2 FYEKMQ come from the germline V gene (reference sequence). The V end was cut by 6 bases, the J end by 5 bases, with 17 bases between. The CDR3 reads CASRLRGRDNEQYF. The CDR3, as DNA: TGTGCCAGCAGATTAAGGGGCAGGGACAACGAGCAGTACTTC.

This chain connects TRBV5-1 to TRBJ2-5; TRBD1 agrees at 8 bases. The CDR3 runs 15 residues. Germline trimming cut 4 bases from V and 2 bases from J; bases unmatched to any gene: 7. Germline V lookup: CDR1 SGHRS, CDR2 YFSETQ. The chain's CDR3 is CASSRTGSPQETQYF. CDR3 sequence (DNA): TGCGCCAGCAGCAGGACAGGGTCCCCACAAGAGACCCAGTACTTC.

This chain links TRBV7-9 with TRBJ1-2; tentatively, D is TRBD1 (5 bases). CDR1 and CDR2 (germline): SEHNR, FQNEAQ (reference sequence). The CDR3 extends over 14 amino acids. Trimming cost V 8 bases and J 4 bases, with 17 bases left between them. CDR3 DNA: TGTGCCAGCGGTCGGCAGGGCCAAATCTATGGCTACACCTTC. Translating gives CASGRQGQIYGYTF.

The CDR3 reads CATSRTPGTGVLSFETQYF. The CDR3 DNA reads as TGTGCCACCAGCAGGACCCCAGGGACAGGGGTCCTGTCGTTTGAGACCCAGTACTTC. The genes are TRBV15 and TRBJ2-5, with TRBD1 identical over 10 bases. This CDR3 has 19 amino acids. Germline trimming cut 3 bases from V and 5 bases from J; bases unmatched to any gene: 18. Germline V CDR1 and CDR2: LNHNV, YYDKDF (reference sequence).

This chain's CDR3 is CSARRSTEAFF. The CDR3 DNA reads TGCAGTGCTAGAAGGAGCACTGAAGCTTTCTTT. This chain uses TRBV20-1 with TRBJ1-1; D is ambiguous. V was trimmed by 2 bases and J by 4 bases, leaving 5 bases between them. This CDR3 comprises 11 residues. The germline CDR1 and CDR2 sequences are DFQATT and SNEGSKA (reference sequence).

This chain joins TRBV9 and TRBJ2-3; D ambiguous. The V and J ends lost 7 bases and 0 bases respectively, with 15 bases between them. The CDR3 extends over 15 amino acids. From germline, CDR1 is SGDLS and CDR2 YYNGEE. The CDR3, as DNA: TGTGCCAGCTCACCCTCTTTGGGCAGCACAGATACGCAGTATTTT. Residues: CASSPSLGSTDTQYF.

The chain joins TRBV18 to TRBJ1-1, with D possibly matching TRBD1 (6 bases). CDR3 size: 14 residues. Germline V gene sequence: CDR1 KGHSH, CDR2 LQKENI. Trimming pared 3 bases from V and 1 base from J, leaving 9 bases between. The CDR3 nucleotides are TGTGCCAGCTCACCCATGACAGGGAACACTGAAGCTTTCTTT. As protein: CASSPMTGNTEAFF.

The rearrangement joins TRBV30 to TRBJ1-4; TRBD1 aligns across 10 bases. V dropped 1 base and J dropped 3; count of bases not matched to a gene: 5. CDR3 length: 16 residues. CDR1 and CDR2 from the germline V gene are GTSNPN and SVGIG (reference sequence). The CDR3 here is CAWSGFGTGANEKLFF. CDR3 nucleotide sequence: TGTGCCTGGAGTGGGTTCGGGACAGGGGCTAATGAAAAACTGTTTTTT.

The chain joins TRBV19 to TRBJ1-5; no clear D gene. Germline CDR1 reads LNHDA; CDR2 reads SQIVND (reference sequence). V was clipped by 5 bases and J by 2 bases, with 10 bases between them. This CDR3 comprises 14 residues. In nucleotides, the CDR3 is TGTGCCAGTAGTGCCGCCGGGGGCAATCAGCCCCAGCATTTT. Translated, it gives CASSAAGGNQPQHF.

The chain is built from TRBV11-2 and TRBJ1-4, with D uncertain. This CDR3 is built from 16 residues. Looked up from germline, CDR1 is SGHAT and CDR2 is FQNNGV. The germline V and J ends were trimmed by 1 base and 7 bases, with 16 bases remaining between them. The CDR3 bases are TGTGCCAGCAGCTTAGGAGCGGGAAGTTCGGGTGAAAAACTGTTTTTT. It encodes CASSLGAGSSGEKLFF.

This sequence joins TRBV25-1 and TRBJ2-7; a possible D gene is TRBD1 (5 bases). The CDR3 sequence is 15 residues long. Germline CDR1 reads MGHDK; CDR2 reads SYGVNS. Trimming removed 4 bases from V and 0 bases from J, with 13 bases in between. The CDR3 is CASSGGHGGSYEQYF. The DNA for the CDR3 is TGTGCCAGCAGTGGCGGACACGGTGGCTCCTACGAGCAGTACTTC.